This T cell receptor (beta chain) was obtained from a study of blood T cell repertoires in COVID-19. For the study at large: Samples taken during acute and convalescent COVID-19 were collected in the United States, Italy and Spain.

In the original processing: Estimation of nucleated cell counts relied on the amplification of reference gene primers. The data were produced by immunoSEQ multiplex PCR, yet TCRdb's version contains in-frame clones alone and is incomplete. V and J calls and clone size follow that table, whereas D and trimming were derived from the DNA. The sample consists of about 68,000 clones, roughly 89% of them appearing once. The CDR3 runs to 13 residues. CDR1 is SQVTM, CDR2 ANQGSEA, per germline. V lost 5 bases and J 2 bases, leaving 10 bases between the germline ends. The table lists this clone with a count of one.

This receptor was identified in a man younger than 45 with acute or convalescent COVID-19. This chain links TRBV29-1 with TRBJ2-1; the D is unclear. The specimen sequenced was peripheral blood. CDR3 loop: CSVSDTPYNEQFF. CDR3 coding DNA: TGCAGCGTTTCCGACACCCCCTACAATGAGCAGTTCTTC.